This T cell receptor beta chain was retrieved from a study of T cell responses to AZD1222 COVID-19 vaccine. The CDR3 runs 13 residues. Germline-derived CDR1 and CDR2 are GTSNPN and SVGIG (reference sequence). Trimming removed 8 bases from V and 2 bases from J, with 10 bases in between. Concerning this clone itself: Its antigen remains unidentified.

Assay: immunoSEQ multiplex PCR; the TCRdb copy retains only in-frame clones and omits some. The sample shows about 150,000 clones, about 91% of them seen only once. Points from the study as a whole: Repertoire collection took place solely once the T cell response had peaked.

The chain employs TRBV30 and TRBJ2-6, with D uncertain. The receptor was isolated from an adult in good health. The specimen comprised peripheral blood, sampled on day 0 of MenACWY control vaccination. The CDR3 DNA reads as TGTGCCATGGGATTCCCTGGGGCCAACGTCCTGACTTTC. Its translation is CAMGFPGANVLTF.